The 26 T cell receptor beta chains below were found in one sample sequenced in a study of T-cell reconstitution after alpha-beta-depleted transplantation in children. For TCRbeta, the library was prepared with unique molecular identifiers. TCRdb re-derived calls from the PCR reads in MiXCR, one entry per CDR3 protein. Of hundreds of thousands of distinct CDR3 sequences listed, around 13% are singletons. The sequences come from PBMCs, collected before TCRalphabeta/CD19-depleted stem cell transplant. The receptors here all came from a girl aged 2 to 9 with congenital amegakaryocytic thrombocytopenia, due to receive a stem cell transplant.

This clonotype has at least ten counts. The chain couples TRBV20-1 to TRBJ2-1; 7 bases are a match to TRBD2. The junction had 9 bases not matched to a gene; V was cut back by 5 bases and J by 14 bases. Germline loops: CDR1 DFQATT, CDR2 SNEGSKA (reference sequence). The length of the CDR3 is 11 residues. In nucleotides, the CDR3 is TGCAGTGCTCGATCCGGACTAGTGGAGTTCTTC. Its translation is CSARSGLVEFF.

As concerns this clonotype: This may arise from a read error, as a much more abundant clone is one base away. The chain joins TRBV20-1 to TRBJ2-4; 7 nucleotides align to TRBD1. This CDR3 has 13 amino acids. Germline values: CDR1 DFQATT, CDR2 SNEGSKA (reference sequence). The trim removed 8 bases at V and 5 bases at J, leaving 9 bases unmatched. The CDR3 DNA reads as TGCAGTTCTGAGGGACAGTTCGAAAACATTCAGTACTTC. Translating it yields CSSEGQFENIQYF.

This clonotype was detected ten times or more. At one boundary the junction diverges from the germline segment, which might be a read error. The V and J genes are TRBV28 and TRBJ2-1; D is uncertain. This CDR3 has 11 amino acids. Germline V gives CDR1 MDHEN, CDR2 SYDVKM. The CDR3 here is CASSLSYEQFF. As DNA, the CDR3 is TGCGCCAGCAGCCTCAGCTATGAGCAGTTCTTC. The full variable domain, in which reference TRBV28 and TRBJ2-1 provide the parts outside the CDR3, is DVKVTQSSRYLVKRTGEKVFLECVQDMDHENMFWYRQDPGLGLRLIYFSYDVKMKEKGDIPEGYSVSREKKERFSLILESASTNQTSMYLCASSLSYEQFFGPGTRLTVL.

This clonotype was recorded a few times. For the CDR3, the DNA is TGTGCCTGGAGGACGGGAGGTAGTGAGACCCAGTACTTC. Amino acids: CAWRTGGSETQYF. The chain couples TRBV30 to TRBJ2-5, with TRBD2 matching 7 bases. V lost 3 bases, J lost 5 bases, and 6 bases stayed unmatched. In germline, CDR1 is GTSNPN, CDR2 SVGIG (reference sequence). This CDR3 contains 13 residues.

CDR3 DNA sequence: TGTGCCAGCAGCTACACAGTCGGGGAATTGAACACTGAAGCTTTCTTT. As protein: CASSYTVGELNTEAFF. The V and J genes are TRBV11-2 and TRBJ1-1; no definite D call. The germline V gene encodes CDR1 SGHAT and CDR2 FQNNGV. The ends were cut back, 4 bases at V and 0 bases at J, with 15 bases in the middle. This CDR3 is 16 amino acids long.

The table lists this clonotype with many counts. The chain combines TRBV24-1 with TRBJ2-3, with a possible D match to TRBD2 (5 bases). Germline lookup yields CDR1 KGHDR and CDR2 SFDVKD. The CDR3 sequence is 14 residues long. V lost 5 bases, J lost 1 base, and 9 bases lay in between. The CDR3 sequence: CATSGGYGTDTQYF. CDR3 DNA sequence: TGTGCCACCAGTGGAGGGTATGGCACAGATACGCAGTATTTT.

This sequence joins TRBV5-4 and TRBJ1-2; perhaps TRBD1 as D (6 bases). The CDR3 runs to 12 residues. Trimming removed 4 bases from V and 4 bases from J, with 8 bases in between. CDR1 is SGHNT and CDR2 is YYREEE in the germline V gene (reference sequence). The CDR3 nucleotides read TGTGCCAGCAGCGAACAGGGCTATGGCTACACCTTC. It is translated as CASSEQGYGYTF.

This clonotype has ten or more counts. The V gene is TRBV5-1, the J gene TRBJ1-2, with 8 nucleotides matching TRBD1. The V and J ends lost 4 bases and 4 bases, in that order; junction bases with no gene match: 9. The CDR3 totals 15 residues. From germline, CDR1 is SGHRS and CDR2 YFSETQ. CDR3 DNA sequence: TGCGCCAGCAGCGTGGACAGGGCTCCCCTCTATGGCTACACCTTC. Protein sequence: CASSVDRAPLYGYTF.

This clonotype has at least ten counts. The rearrangement uses TRBV15 and TRBJ1-2, with a possible D match to TRBD1 (6 bases). V was cut by 0 bases and J by 4 bases, with 12 bases left in between. This CDR3 is built from 15 residues. Germline V gene sequence: CDR1 LNHNV, CDR2 YYDKDF (reference sequence). CDR3 sequence reads: CATSRDMQGFYGYTF. The CDR3 DNA follows: TGTGCCACCAGCAGAGATATGCAGGGGTTCTATGGCTACACCTTC.

The chain carries TRBV5-1 and TRBJ2-3, with D perhaps TRBD1 or TRBD2 (5 bases each). Germline V gives CDR1 SGHRS, CDR2 YFSETQ. The V end was cut by 4 bases, the J end by 2 bases, with 17 bases between. The CDR3 is made up of 16 amino acids. This chain's CDR3 is CASSARGAEATDTQYF. The CDR3 DNA reads as TGCGCCAGCAGCGCGAGGGGAGCGGAGGCCACAGATACGCAGTATTTT.

This clonotype was detected only a few times. The V and J genes are TRBV29-1 and TRBJ2-3; the D gene could be TRBD1 or TRBD2 (5 bases each). Germline V gene data show CDR1 as SQVTM and CDR2 as ANQGSEA. The length of the CDR3 is 15 residues. Trimming cost V 6 bases and J 0 bases, with 16 bases left between them. The CDR3 bases are TGCAGCGTACACCCGGGGACCACCAGCACAGATACGCAGTATTTT. This encodes CSVHPGTTSTDTQYF.

As concerns this clonotype: A read error may be the cause here, since a much bigger clone is one base away. The V and J genes are TRBV12-3 or TRBV12-4 and TRBJ2-5; D unresolved. The CDR3 has 14 residues. CDR3 DNA sequence: TGTGCCAGCAGCCAAGCCCACGACCAAGAGACCCAGTCCTTC. Its protein product is CASSQAHDQETQSF.

The V gene is TRBV5-1, the J gene TRBJ2-1; the D gene is possibly TRBD2 (7 bases). This CDR3 has 15 amino acids. In germline, CDR1 is SGHRS, CDR2 YFSETQ. Trimming shortened V by 0 bases and J by 2 bases, and 9 bases separated the two germline ends. The CDR3 region is CASSLEGGAYNEQFF. DNA of the CDR3: TGCGCCAGCAGCTTGGAAGGGGGGGCCTACAATGAGCAGTTCTTC.

Only a few counts were recorded for this clonotype. V gene TRBV6-2 or TRBV6-3 combines with J gene TRBJ1-2; D unclear. V shed 6 bases and J shed 8 bases, with 22 bases lying between them. This CDR3 spans 15 amino acids. Germline V gives CDR1 MNHEY, CDR2 SVGEGT. The CDR3 bases are TGTGCCAGCAGCCTATCACAGCAGTACCTAAGGGGCTACACCTTC. The encoded protein is CASSLSQQYLRGYTF.

This clonotype came up many times. The CDR3 sequence is CASTSGGGFYEQYF. The DNA for the CDR3 is TGTGCCAGCACCTCCGGAGGGGGGTTTTACGAGCAGTACTTC. This rearrangement joins TRBV12-3 or TRBV12-4 to TRBJ2-7; D may correspond to TRBD1 or TRBD2 (6 bases each). Trimming removed 7 bases from V and 4 bases from J, with 17 bases in between. This CDR3 region has 14 residues.

This clonotype showed up many times. J is TRBJ2-5 and V is TRBV7-2; D unclear. The V and J ends lost 0 bases and 1 base respectively, with 15 bases between them. Looked up from germline, CDR1 is SGHTA and CDR2 is FQGNSA. The CDR3 covers 17 residues. The CDR3 is CASSLANLVLPQETQYF. The CDR3 region has the DNA TGTGCCAGCAGCTTAGCGAATCTTGTCCTCCCCCAAGAGACCCAGTACTTC.

This clonotype showed up many times. The chain has TRBV7-8 and TRBJ2-6, with D unclear. V dropped 1 base and J dropped 5 bases, with 3 bases sitting between them. The CDR3 covers 13 residues. CDR1 is SGHVS and CDR2 is FQNEAQ in the germline V gene. CDR3 nucleotides: TGTGCCAGCAGCTTAGACAGGGCCAACGTCCTGACTTTC. Its protein is CASSLDRANVLTF.

The V call is TRBV5-1, the J call TRBJ2-1; D call uncertain. Germline V lookup: CDR1 SGHRS, CDR2 YFSETQ. Trimming removed 4 bases from V and 4 bases from J, with 12 bases in between. The CDR3 extends over 14 amino acids. The CDR3 nucleotides read TGCGCCAGCAGCCCCCGGCAGGCTTACAATGAGCAGTTCTTC. Encoded protein: CASSPRQAYNEQFF.

V usage is TRBV2 and J usage is TRBJ1-2, with a weak D call TRBD1 (5 bases). The V and J ends lost 6 bases and 5 bases respectively, with 13 bases between them. Germline V gene data show CDR1 as SNHLY and CDR2 as FYNNEI. This CDR3 region has 13 residues. CDR3 loop: CASRETAAYGYTF. The DNA for the CDR3 is TGTGCCAGCAGGGAGACAGCAGCTTATGGCTACACCTTC. The entire variable domain, with the rest obtained from reference TRBV2 and TRBJ1-2, is as follows: EPEVTQTPSHQVTQMGQEVILRCVPISNHLYFYWYRQILGQKVEFLVSFYNNEISEKSEIFDDQFSVERPDGSNFTLKIRSTKLEDSAMYFCASRETAAYGYTFGSGTRLTVV.

The V and J genes are TRBV28 and TRBJ2-1, with 8 bases fitting TRBD2. There are 14 residues in the CDR3. Trimming removed 6 bases from V and 6 bases from J; junction bases left unmatched: 7. Germline assignment: CDR1 MDHEN and CDR2 SYDVKM. CDR3 residues: CASSRVAGTNEQFF. Written as DNA, the CDR3 is TGTGCCAGCAGCCGCGTAGCGGGGACCAATGAGCAGTTCTTC.

This clonotype occurred many times. The chain carries TRBV29-1 and TRBJ2-3; 11 bases are a match to TRBD2. CDR3 length equals 16 residues. J gave up 2 bases and V 5 bases, and 9 bases lay outside the gene matches. The V gene's germline CDR1 is SQVTM and CDR2 ANQGSEA. Here the CDR3 DNA reads TGCAGCGTTTCTTCGGCTAGCGGGAGGTTCACAGATACGCAGTATTTT. It encodes CSVSSASGRFTDTQYF.

Ten or more counts support this clonotype. The chain carries TRBV20-1 and TRBJ2-3, with TRBD2 as a possible D gene (5 bases). CDR3 length equals 16 residues. V lost 0 bases, J lost 0 bases, and 13 bases lay in between. Per germline, CDR1 DFQATT and CDR2 SNEGSKA (reference sequence). The CDR3 DNA sequence: TGCAGTGCTAGAGATTCGGCGAGGGCTAGCACAGATACGCAGTATTTT. Translation: CSARDSARASTDTQYF.

This clonotype appeared many times. The chain combines TRBV7-6 with TRBJ2-7, with TRBD2 identical over 8 bases. The CDR3 loop spans 14 amino acids. Unmatched junction bases numbered 8, after V lost 5 bases and J lost 5 bases. Germline CDR1 reads SGHVS; CDR2 reads FNYEAQ. The CDR3 spells CASSPSGRSDEQYF. Written as DNA, the CDR3 is TGTGCCAGCAGCCCGAGCGGGAGAAGCGACGAGCAGTACTTC.

This clonotype has ten or more counts. This chain uses TRBV6-5 with TRBJ2-1; 7 bases are shared with TRBD2. The V and J ends lost 4 bases and 3 bases, in that order; junction bases with no gene match: 6. Germline CDR1 is MNHEY and CDR2 is SVGAGI. The CDR3 is 15 residues long. As DNA, the CDR3 is TGTGCCAGCAGTTGGGGGGGGTTCGGCTACAATGAGCAGTTCTTC. This encodes CASSWGGFGYNEQFF.

This clonotype was seen ten or more times. The chain joins TRBV15 to TRBJ2-1; possible D gene TRBD1, 5 bases. The CDR3 consists of 13 residues. Trimming shortened V by 0 bases and J by 10 bases, and 10 bases separated the two germline ends. CDR1 and CDR2 from the germline V gene are LNHNV and YYDKDF (reference sequence). The CDR3, as DNA: TGTGCCACCAGCAGAGAAGGGGCATGGGAGCAGTTCTTC. It yields the protein CATSREGAWEQFF.

This clonotype showed up many times. The chain carries TRBV6-5 and TRBJ2-2; 7 bases agree with TRBD2. CDR3 length: 18 residues. With V trimmed by 0 bases and J by 3 bases, 10 bases remained unmatched. Germline CDR1 reads MNHEY; CDR2 reads SVGAGI. The CDR3 nucleotides are TGTGCCAGCAGTTACTCGCTTAGCGGGTATACGGACACCGGGGAGCTGTTTTTT. Translating gives CASSYSLSGYTDTGELFF.